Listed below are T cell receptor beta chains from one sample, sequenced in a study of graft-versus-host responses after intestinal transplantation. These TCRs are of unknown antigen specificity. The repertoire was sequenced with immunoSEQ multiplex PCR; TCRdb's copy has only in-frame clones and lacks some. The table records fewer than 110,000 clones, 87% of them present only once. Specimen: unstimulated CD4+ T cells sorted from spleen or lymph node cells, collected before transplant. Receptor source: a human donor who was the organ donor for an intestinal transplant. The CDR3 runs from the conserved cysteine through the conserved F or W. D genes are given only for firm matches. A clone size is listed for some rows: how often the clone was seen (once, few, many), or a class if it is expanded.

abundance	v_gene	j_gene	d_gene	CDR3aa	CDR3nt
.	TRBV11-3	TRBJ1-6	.	CASSQNSADSPLHF	TGTGCCAGCAGCCAGAATTCGGCTGATTCACCCCTCCACTTT
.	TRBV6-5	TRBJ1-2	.	CASSESSAGTF	TGTGCCAGCAGTGAAAGTTCGGCAGGGACCTTC
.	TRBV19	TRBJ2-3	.	CASSINGWKGRDTQYF	TGTGCCAGTAGTATTAATGGGTGGAAGGGGAGAGATACGCAGTATTTT
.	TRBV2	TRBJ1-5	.	CASSRVTQPQHF	TGTGCCAGCAGTCGGGTCACTCAGCCCCAGCATTTT
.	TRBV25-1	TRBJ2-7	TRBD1	CASSESNRGRTPEQYF	TGTGCCAGCAGTGAATCTAACAGGGGAAGAACTCCCGAGCAGTACTTC
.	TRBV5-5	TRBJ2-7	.	CASSLQGVPEQYF	TGTGCCAGCAGCCTACAGGGAGTTCCCGAGCAGTACTTC
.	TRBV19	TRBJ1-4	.	CASRGPNRIENRNEKLFF	TGTGCCAGTAGGGGCCCGAACAGAATCGAGAATAGAAATGAAAAACTGTTTTTT
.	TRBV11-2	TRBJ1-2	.	CASSLDRGSNYGYTF	TGTGCCAGCAGCTTAGATCGGGGTAGCAACTATGGCTACACCTTC
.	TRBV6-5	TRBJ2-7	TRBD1	CASSQDRDAYEQYF	TGTGCCAGCAGTCAGGACAGGGACGCCTACGAGCAGTACTTC
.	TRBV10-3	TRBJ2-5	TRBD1	CAISESSDRVGKTQYF	TGTGCCATCAGTGAGTCCTCTGACAGGGTAGGGAAGACCCAGTACTTC
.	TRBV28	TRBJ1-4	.	CASSLLNPNEKLFF	TGTGCCAGCAGTTTACTTAACCCTAATGAAAAACTGTTTTTT
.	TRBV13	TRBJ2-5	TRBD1	CASSLTGGRQETQYF	TGTGCCAGCAGCCTTACAGGGGGCCGGCAAGAGACCCAGTACTTC
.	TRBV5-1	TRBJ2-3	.	CASSRAGEPSTDTQYF	TGCGCCAGCAGCCGCGCAGGGGAACCTAGCACAGATACGCAGTATTTT
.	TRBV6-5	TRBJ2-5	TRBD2	CASTPLAGLVETQYF	TGTGCCAGCACCCCCTTAGCGGGACTTGTAGAGACCCAGTACTTC
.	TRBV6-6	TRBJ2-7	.	CASSYSQGPYEQYF	TGTGCCAGCAGTTACTCTCAGGGACCCTACGAGCAGTACTTC
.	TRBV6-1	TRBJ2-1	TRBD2	CASSVSGLAMSSYNEQFF	TGTGCCAGCAGTGTGTCGGGACTAGCGATGAGCTCCTACAATGAGCAGTTCTTC
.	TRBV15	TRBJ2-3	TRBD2	CATSRVRGSSDTQYF	TGTGCCACCAGCAGAGTTCGCGGGAGCTCAGATACGCAGTATTTT
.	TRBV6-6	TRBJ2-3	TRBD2	CASSYYGRADTQYF	TGTGCCAGCAGTTACTACGGGAGGGCAGATACGCAGTATTTT
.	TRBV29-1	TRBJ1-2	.	CSVATGTVNYGYTF	TGCAGCGTAGCAACCGGGACGGTGAACTATGGCTACACCTTC
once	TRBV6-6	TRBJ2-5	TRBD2	CASSYSLATETQYF	TGTGCCAGCAGTTACTCACTAGCGACCGAGACCCAGTACTTC
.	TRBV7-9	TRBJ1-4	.	CASSFGGGEKLFF	TGTGCCAGCAGCTTCGGGGGTGGAGAAAAACTGTTTTTT
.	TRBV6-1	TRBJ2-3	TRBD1	CASSSGTVYTQYF	TGTGCCAGCAGCTCCGGGACAGTATATACGCAGTATTTT
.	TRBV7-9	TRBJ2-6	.	CASSKQSSGANVLTF	TGTGCCAGCAGCAAGCAAAGCTCTGGGGCCAACGTCCTGACTTTC
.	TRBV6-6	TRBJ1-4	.	CASSYQREKLFF	TGTGCCAGCAGTTACCAAAGGGAAAAACTGTTTTTT
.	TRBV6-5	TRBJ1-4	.	CASSRARANEKLFF	TGTGCCAGCAGTCGGGCGAGGGCTAATGAAAAACTGTTTTTT
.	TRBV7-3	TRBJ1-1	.	CASSSGYSTEAFF	TGTGCCAGCAGCTCAGGGTACAGCACTGAAGCTTTCTTT
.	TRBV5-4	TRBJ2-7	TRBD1	CASSLGGQLAYEQYF	TGTGCCAGCAGCTTGGGGGGACAGCTGGCCTACGAGCAGTACTTC
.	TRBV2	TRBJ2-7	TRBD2	CASSERRYSGRSYEQYF	TGTGCCAGCAGTGAACGGCGATATAGCGGGAGATCCTACGAGCAGTACTTC
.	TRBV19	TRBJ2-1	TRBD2	CASSPSGGTNEQFF	TGTGCCAGTAGTCCCAGCGGGGGGACCAATGAGCAGTTCTTC
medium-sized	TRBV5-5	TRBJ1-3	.	CASSTRTATSGNTIYF	TGTGCCAGCAGCACCCGGACAGCGACCTCTGGAAACACCATATATTTT
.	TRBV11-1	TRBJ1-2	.	CASSQENYGYTF	TGTGCCAGCAGCCAAGAGAACTATGGCTACACCTTC
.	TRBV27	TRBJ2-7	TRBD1	CASRTGGFDEQYF	TGTGCCAGCCGGACAGGGGGCTTCGACGAGCAGTACTTC
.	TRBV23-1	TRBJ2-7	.	CASRTGPYEQYF	TGCGCCAGCAGAACGGGTCCCTACGAGCAGTACTTC
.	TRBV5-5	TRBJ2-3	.	CASSSYSGFTDTQYF	TGTGCCAGCAGCTCTTATTCGGGATTCACAGATACGCAGTATTTT
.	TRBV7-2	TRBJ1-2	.	CASSLAGGYGYTF	TGTGCCAGCAGCTTAGCAGGGGGCTATGGCTACACCTTC
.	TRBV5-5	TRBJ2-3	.	CASSWGLTQYF	TGTGCCAGCAGCTGGGGTCTCACGCAGTATTTT
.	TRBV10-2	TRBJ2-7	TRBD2	CASSESSGAYEQYF	TGCGCCAGCAGTGAGTCTAGCGGGGCCTACGAGCAGTACTTC